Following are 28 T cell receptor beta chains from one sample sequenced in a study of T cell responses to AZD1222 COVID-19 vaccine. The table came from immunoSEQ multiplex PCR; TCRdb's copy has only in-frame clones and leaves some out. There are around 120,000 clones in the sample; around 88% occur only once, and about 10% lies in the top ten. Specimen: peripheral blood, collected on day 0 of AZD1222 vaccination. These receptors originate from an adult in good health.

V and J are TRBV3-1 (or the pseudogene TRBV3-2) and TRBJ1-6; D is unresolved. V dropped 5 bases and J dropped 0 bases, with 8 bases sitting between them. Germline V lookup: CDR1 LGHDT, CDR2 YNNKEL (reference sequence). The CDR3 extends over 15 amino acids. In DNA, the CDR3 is TGTGCCAGCAGCGCCGCGGGCTCCTATAATTCACCCCTCCACTTT. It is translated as CASSAAGSYNSPLHF.

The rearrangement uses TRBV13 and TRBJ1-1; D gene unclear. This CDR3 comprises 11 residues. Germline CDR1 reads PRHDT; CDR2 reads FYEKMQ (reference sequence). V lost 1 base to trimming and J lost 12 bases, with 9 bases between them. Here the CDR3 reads CASSLDVYTFF. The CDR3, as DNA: TGTGCCAGCAGCTTAGACGTCTATACTTTCTTT.

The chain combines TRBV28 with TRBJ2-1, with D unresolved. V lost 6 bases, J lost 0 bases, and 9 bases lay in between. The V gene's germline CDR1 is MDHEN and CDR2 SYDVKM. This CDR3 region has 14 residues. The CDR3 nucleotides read TGTGCCAGCAGCAGGCCCAGCTCCTACAATGAGCAGTTCTTC. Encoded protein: CASSRPSSYNEQFF. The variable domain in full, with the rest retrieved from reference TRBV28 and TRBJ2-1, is DVKVTQSSRYLVKRTGEKVFLECVQDMDHENMFWYRQDPGLGLRLIYFSYDVKMKEKGDIPEGYSVSREKKERFSLILESASTNQTSMYLCASSRPSSYNEQFFGPGTRLTVL.

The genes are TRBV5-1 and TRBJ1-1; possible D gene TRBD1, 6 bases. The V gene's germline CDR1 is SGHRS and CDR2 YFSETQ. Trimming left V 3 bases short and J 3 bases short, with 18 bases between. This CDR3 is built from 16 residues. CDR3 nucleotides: TGCGCCAGCAGCTCCCAGGGGACTCCACCAGACACTGAAGCTTTCTTT. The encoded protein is CASSSQGTPPDTEAFF.

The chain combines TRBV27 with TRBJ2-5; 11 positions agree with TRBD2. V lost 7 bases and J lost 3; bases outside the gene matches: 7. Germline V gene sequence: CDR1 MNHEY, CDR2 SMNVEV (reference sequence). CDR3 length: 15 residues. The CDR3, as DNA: TGTGCCAGCATGCCCCTAGCGGGGGGAAAAGAGACCCAGTACTTC. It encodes CASMPLAGGKETQYF.

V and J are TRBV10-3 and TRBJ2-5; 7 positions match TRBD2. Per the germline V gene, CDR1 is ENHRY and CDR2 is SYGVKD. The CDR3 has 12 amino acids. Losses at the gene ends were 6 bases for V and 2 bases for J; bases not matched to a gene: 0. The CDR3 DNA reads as TGTGCCATCAGAGCGGGGCAAGAGACCCAGTACTTC. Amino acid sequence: CAIRAGQETQYF.

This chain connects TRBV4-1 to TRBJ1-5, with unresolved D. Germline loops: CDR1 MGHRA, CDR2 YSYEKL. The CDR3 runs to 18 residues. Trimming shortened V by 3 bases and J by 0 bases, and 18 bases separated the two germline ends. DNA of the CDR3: TGCGCCAGCAGCCAGTTTTTTGTCCGTGCCTATAGCAATCAGCCCCAGCATTTT. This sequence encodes CASSQFFVRAYSNQPQHF.

CDR3: CASSPGQLTQFF. The CDR3, as DNA: TGTGCCAGCAGCCCGGGACAGCTAACACAGTTCTTC. The chain has TRBV14 and TRBJ2-1; the match to TRBD1 covers 7 bases. This CDR3 has 12 amino acids. Germline lookup yields CDR1 SGHDN and CDR2 FVKESK. J lost 13 bases, V lost 4 bases, and 7 bases had no gene match.

CDR3 DNA: TGCGCCAGCAGCGGGGTTAGTCCAGGTGGCTACACCTTC. It translates to CASSGVSPGGYTF. This chain links TRBV5-1 with TRBJ1-2; D is uncertain. Trimming took 4 bases from V and 7 from J, leaving 14 bases between them. The length of the CDR3 is 13 residues. The V gene's germline CDR1 is SGHRS and CDR2 YFSETQ.

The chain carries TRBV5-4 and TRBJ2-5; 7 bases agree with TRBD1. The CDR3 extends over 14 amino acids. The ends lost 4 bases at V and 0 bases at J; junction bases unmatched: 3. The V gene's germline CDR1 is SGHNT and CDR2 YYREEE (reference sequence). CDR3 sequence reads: CASSRDSNQETQYF. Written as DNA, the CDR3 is TGTGCCAGCAGCCGGGACAGCAACCAAGAGACCCAGTACTTC.

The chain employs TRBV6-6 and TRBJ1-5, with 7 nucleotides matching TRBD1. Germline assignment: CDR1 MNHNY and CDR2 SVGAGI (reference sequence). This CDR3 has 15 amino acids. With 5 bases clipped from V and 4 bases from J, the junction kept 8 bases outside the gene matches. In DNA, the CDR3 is TGTGCCAGCAGTCGCGGACAGGACCTTAATCAGCCCCAGCATTTT. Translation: CASSRGQDLNQPQHF.

CDR3 coding DNA: TGCGCCAGCAGCTTGGCCGGGACCCGACAAGAGACCCAGTACTTC. Translation gives CASSLAGTRQETQYF. The chain is built from TRBV5-1 and TRBJ2-5; D tentatively fits TRBD1 or TRBD2 (5 bases each). In germline, CDR1 is SGHRS, CDR2 YFSETQ. The V and J ends lost 0 bases and 2 bases respectively, with 11 bases between them. The CDR3 sequence is 15 residues long.

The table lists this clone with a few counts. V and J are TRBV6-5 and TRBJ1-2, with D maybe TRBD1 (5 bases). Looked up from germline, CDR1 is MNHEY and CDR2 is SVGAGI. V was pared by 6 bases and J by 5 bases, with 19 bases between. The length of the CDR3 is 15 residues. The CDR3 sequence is CASSRTSAPGYGYTF. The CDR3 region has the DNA TGTGCCAGCAGCCGGACAAGCGCACCGGGGTATGGCTACACCTTC.

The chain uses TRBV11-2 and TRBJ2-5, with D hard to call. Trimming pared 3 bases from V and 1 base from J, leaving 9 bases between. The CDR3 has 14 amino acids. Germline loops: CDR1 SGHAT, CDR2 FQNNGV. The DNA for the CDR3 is TGTGCCAGCAGCTTCGGTATCGGCCAAGAGACCCAGTACTTC. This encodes CASSFGIGQETQYF.

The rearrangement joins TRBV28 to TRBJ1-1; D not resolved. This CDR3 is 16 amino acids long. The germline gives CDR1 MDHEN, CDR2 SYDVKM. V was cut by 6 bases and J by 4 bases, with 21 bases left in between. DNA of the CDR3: TGTGCCAGCAGCCCCTCTCTCGGCGGCCCCGGCACTGAAGCTTTCTTT. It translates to CASSPSLGGPGTEAFF.

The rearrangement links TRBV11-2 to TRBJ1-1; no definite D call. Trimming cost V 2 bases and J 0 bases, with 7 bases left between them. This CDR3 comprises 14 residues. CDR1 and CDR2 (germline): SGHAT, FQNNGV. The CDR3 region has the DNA TGTGCCAGCAGCTTAACTCAGGTGAACACTGAAGCTTTCTTT. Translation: CASSLTQVNTEAFF.

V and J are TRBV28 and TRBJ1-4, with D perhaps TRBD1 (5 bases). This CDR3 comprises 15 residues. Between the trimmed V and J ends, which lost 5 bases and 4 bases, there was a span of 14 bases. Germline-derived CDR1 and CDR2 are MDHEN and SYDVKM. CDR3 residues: CASSTKGWGNEKLFF. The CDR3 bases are TGTGCCAGCAGTACAAAGGGGTGGGGTAATGAAAAACTGTTTTTT.

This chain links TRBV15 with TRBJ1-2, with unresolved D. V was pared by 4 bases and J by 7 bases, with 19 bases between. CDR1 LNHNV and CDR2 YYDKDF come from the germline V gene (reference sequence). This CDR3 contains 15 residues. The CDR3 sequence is CATSTAYAGLGGYTF. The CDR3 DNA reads TGTGCCACCAGCACCGCCTACGCGGGGTTGGGTGGCTACACCTTC.

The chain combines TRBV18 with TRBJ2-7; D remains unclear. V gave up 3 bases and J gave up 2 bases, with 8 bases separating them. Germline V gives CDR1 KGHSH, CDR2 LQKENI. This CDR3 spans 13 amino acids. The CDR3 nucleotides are TGTGCCAGCTCACCCTCGATAGCCTACGAGCAGTACTTC. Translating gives CASSPSIAYEQYF.

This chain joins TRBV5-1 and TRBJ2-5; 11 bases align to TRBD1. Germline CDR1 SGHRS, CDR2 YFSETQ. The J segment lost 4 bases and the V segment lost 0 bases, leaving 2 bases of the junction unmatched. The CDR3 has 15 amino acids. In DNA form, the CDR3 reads TGCGCCAGCAGCTTGGCGGGACAGGGGGTAGAGACCCAGTACTTC. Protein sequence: CASSLAGQGVETQYF. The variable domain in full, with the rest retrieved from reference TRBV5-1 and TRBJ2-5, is KAGVTQTPRYLIKTRGQQVTLSCSPISGHRSVSWYQQTPGQGLQFLFEYFSETQRNKGNFPGRFSGRQFSNSRSEMNVSTLELGDSALYLCASSLAGQGVETQYFGPGTRLLVL.

Here the CDR3 reads CASSPRGLDEKLFF. The CDR3 coding sequence is TGTGCCAGCAGTCCGAGGGGGCTTGACGAAAAACTGTTTTTT. The chain joins TRBV3-1 (or the pseudogene TRBV3-2) to TRBJ1-4, with 7 bases fitting TRBD1. V shed 6 bases, J shed 8 bases, and the junction held 9 bases outside the gene matches. The CDR3 runs to 14 residues. CDR1 and CDR2 (germline): LGHDT, YNNKEL (reference sequence).

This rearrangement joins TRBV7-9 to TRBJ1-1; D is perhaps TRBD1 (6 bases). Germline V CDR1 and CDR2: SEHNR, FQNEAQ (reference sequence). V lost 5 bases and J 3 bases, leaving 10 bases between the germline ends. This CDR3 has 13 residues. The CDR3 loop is CASSRQEDTEAFF. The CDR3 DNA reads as TGTGCCAGCAGCCGACAGGAGGACACTGAAGCTTTCTTT.

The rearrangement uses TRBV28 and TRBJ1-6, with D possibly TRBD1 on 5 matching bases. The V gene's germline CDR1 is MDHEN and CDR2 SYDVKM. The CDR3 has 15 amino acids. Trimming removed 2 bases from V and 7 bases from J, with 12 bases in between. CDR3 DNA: TGTGCCAGCAGTTTAATAACAGGTGCGAATTCACCCCTCCACTTT. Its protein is CASSLITGANSPLHF.

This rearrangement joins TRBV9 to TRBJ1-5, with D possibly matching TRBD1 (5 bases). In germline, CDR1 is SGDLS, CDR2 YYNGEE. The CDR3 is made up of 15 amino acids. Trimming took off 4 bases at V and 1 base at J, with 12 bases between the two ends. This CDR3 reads CASSSLEGSNQPQHF. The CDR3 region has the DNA TGTGCCAGCAGCTCCTTGGAGGGGAGCAATCAGCCCCAGCATTTT.

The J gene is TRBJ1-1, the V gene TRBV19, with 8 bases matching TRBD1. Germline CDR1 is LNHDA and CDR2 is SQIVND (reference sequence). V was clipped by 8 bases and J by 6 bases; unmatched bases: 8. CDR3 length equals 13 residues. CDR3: CASQIRGLPEAFF. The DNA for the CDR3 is TGTGCCAGTCAGATCAGGGGGCTCCCTGAAGCTTTCTTT.

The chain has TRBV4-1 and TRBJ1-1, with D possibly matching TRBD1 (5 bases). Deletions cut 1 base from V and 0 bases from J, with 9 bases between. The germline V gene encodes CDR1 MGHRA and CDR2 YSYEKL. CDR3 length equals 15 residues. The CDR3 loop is CASSQGSRVNTEAFF. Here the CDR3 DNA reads TGCGCCAGCAGCCAAGGTTCCAGGGTGAACACTGAAGCTTTCTTT.

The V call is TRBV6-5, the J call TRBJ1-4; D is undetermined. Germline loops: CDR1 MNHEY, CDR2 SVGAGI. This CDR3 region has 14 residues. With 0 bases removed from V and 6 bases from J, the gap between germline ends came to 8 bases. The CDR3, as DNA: TGTGCCAGCAGTTACTCGAGTAGGGATGAAAAACTGTTTTTT. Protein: CASSYSSRDEKLFF.

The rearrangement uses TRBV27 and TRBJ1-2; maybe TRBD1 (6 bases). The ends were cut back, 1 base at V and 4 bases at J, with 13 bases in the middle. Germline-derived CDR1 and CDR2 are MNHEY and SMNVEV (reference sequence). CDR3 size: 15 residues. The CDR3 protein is CASSLFGGQGYGYTF. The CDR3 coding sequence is TGTGCCAGCAGTTTATTCGGGGGGCAGGGCTATGGCTACACCTTC.